The next 15 T cell receptor beta chains were all read from a single sample in a study of blood T cell repertoires in COVID-19. Produced via immunoSEQ multiplex PCR; TCRdb's table is partial and in-frame only. Found here are roughly 50,000 clones, roughly 90% of them singletons; the top ten hold more than 15%. The specimen sequenced was peripheral blood. The receptors derive from a human donor in a cohort sampled during active COVID-19.

This clone was seen only a few times. The chain employs TRBV4-3 and TRBJ2-7; 8 nucleotides line up with TRBD1. Germline V gene sequence: CDR1 LGHNA, CDR2 YSLEER. The CDR3 consists of 15 residues. Germline trimming cut 0 bases from V and 4 bases from J; bases unmatched to any gene: 5. The CDR3 here is CASSQDLRGLYEQYF. In DNA form, the CDR3 reads TGCGCCAGCAGCCAAGATCTCAGGGGGCTGTACGAGCAGTACTTC.

CDR3 in DNA: TGTGCCAGCAGCTTGTCTCAAAACAGGAACCCCTACTACACCTTC. Amino acids: CASSLSQNRNPYYTF. The chain carries TRBV5-4 and TRBJ1-2, with TRBD1 as a possible D gene (5 bases). Trimming pared 1 base from V and 10 bases from J, leaving 20 bases between. CDR3 size: 15 residues. Germline V lookup: CDR1 SGHNT, CDR2 YYREEE (reference sequence).

The chain recombines TRBV5-5 with TRBJ2-7; 10 bases agree with TRBD1. V lost 3 bases, J lost 2 bases, and 5 bases stayed unmatched. The CDR3 is made up of 15 amino acids. Germline V gene sequence: CDR1 SGHKS, CDR2 YYEKEE (reference sequence). This chain's CDR3 is CASSWGTGVAYEQYF. CDR3 DNA sequence: TGTGCCAGCAGCTGGGGGACAGGGGTTGCCTACGAGCAGTACTTC.

The J gene is TRBJ2-2, the V gene TRBV6-4; TRBD2 is a possible D gene (7 bases). The germline V and J ends were trimmed by 5 bases and 2 bases, with 15 bases remaining between them. Germline CDR1 and CDR2: MRHNA and SNTAGT. The CDR3 runs to 16 residues. The CDR3 bases are TGTGCCAGCAGTCGTGAGGGGGGGACTAACACCGGGGAGCTGTTTTTT. Translating it yields CASSREGGTNTGELFF.

The chain combines TRBV6-5 with TRBJ2-2; no clear D. The CDR3 has 16 residues. V lost 3 bases to trimming and J lost 4 bases, with 15 bases between them. Looked up from germline, CDR1 is MNHEY and CDR2 is SVGAGI. CDR3 amino acids: CASSYDGAWPTGELFF. As DNA, the CDR3 is TGTGCCAGCAGTTATGATGGAGCTTGGCCCACCGGGGAGCTGTTTTTT.

This chain links TRBV18 with TRBJ2-5, with TRBD1 matching over 9 bases. V dropped 4 bases and J dropped 3; count of bases not matched to a gene: 6. From germline, CDR1 is KGHSH and CDR2 LQKENI. This CDR3 region has 15 residues. The CDR3 loop reads CASSLNRGREETQYF. CDR3 DNA: TGTGCCAGCTCACTAAACAGGGGGCGCGAAGAGACCCAGTACTTC.

This chain links TRBV4-2 with TRBJ1-5; D uncertain. V was trimmed by 0 bases and J by 9 bases, leaving 18 bases between them. Germline assignment: CDR1 LGHNA and CDR2 YNFKEQ. The CDR3 spans 16 residues. Here the CDR3 reads CASSQETRQAIWPQHF. CDR3 DNA sequence: TGTGCCAGCAGCCAAGAAACCAGGCAGGCCATTTGGCCCCAGCATTTT.

This clone was observed a single time. The J gene is TRBJ1-2, the V gene TRBV19; weak D call: TRBD1 (5 bases). V was pared by 6 bases and J by 4 bases, with 12 bases between. Germline-derived CDR1 and CDR2 are LNHDA and SQIVND (reference sequence). The CDR3 consists of 13 residues. The CDR3 loop is CASSPRQTYGYTF. CDR3 nucleotide sequence: TGTGCCAGTAGCCCGAGACAGACCTATGGCTACACCTTC.

The J gene is TRBJ1-6, the V gene TRBV6-6; D is undetermined. CDR1 and CDR2 (germline): MNHNY, SVGAGI (reference sequence). CDR3 length equals 13 residues. V lost 8 bases to trimming and J lost 4 bases, with 9 bases between them. This CDR3 reads CASLRVYNSPLHF. CDR3 in DNA: TGTGCCAGCCTAAGAGTTTATAATTCACCCCTCCACTTT.

The V gene is TRBV9, the J gene TRBJ2-3, with 12 positions matching TRBD2. CDR3 length equals 16 residues. The ends lost 0 bases at V and 2 bases at J; junction bases unmatched: 1. The V gene's germline CDR1 is SGDLS and CDR2 YYNGEE. CDR3 nucleotides: TGTGCCAGCAGCGTAGGACTAGCGGGGGCCACAGATACGCAGTATTTT. It codes for CASSVGLAGATDTQYF.

V is TRBV2 and J is TRBJ1-1; D gene uncertain. Per the germline V gene, CDR1 is SNHLY and CDR2 is FYNNEI. V was clipped by 5 bases and J by 1 base, with 2 bases between them. This CDR3 contains 11 residues. The CDR3 sequence is CASSQNTEAFF. Written as DNA, the CDR3 is TGTGCCAGCAGTCAGAACACTGAAGCTTTCTTT.

The V call is TRBV4-3, the J call TRBJ2-1, with a weak D call TRBD2 (7 bases). Germline V gene lookup returns CDR1 LGHNA and CDR2 YSLEER. V gave up 5 bases and J gave up 3 bases, with 17 bases separating them. CDR3 size: 16 residues. CDR3 nucleotide sequence: TGCGCCAGCAGCGCGAGGGGAGGGGGGGACTACAATGAGCAGTTCTTC. This gives the protein CASSARGGGDYNEQFF.

The chain links TRBV4-3 to TRBJ1-5, with D tentatively TRBD1 (6 bases). The CDR3 totals 19 residues. V shed 0 bases and J shed 6 bases, with 24 bases lying between them. The germline V gene encodes CDR1 LGHNA and CDR2 YSLEER. The CDR3 coding sequence is TGCGCCAGCAGCCAAGATAGGGTTAAAACAGGGTATTCGGGTCAGCCCCAGCATTTT. Protein: CASSQDRVKTGYSGQPQHF.

The genes are TRBV7-3 and TRBJ2-7, with 10 positions matching TRBD1. This CDR3 spans 18 amino acids. Germline V gene lookup returns CDR1 SGHTA and CDR2 FQGTGA. V lost 2 bases, J lost 5 bases, and 15 bases stayed unmatched. CDR3 bases: TGTGCCAGCAGCTTACCCGCGGCGACAGGGGGCTTTTACCACGAGCAGTACTTC. Its translation is CASSLPAATGGFYHEQYF.

This chain links TRBV4-1 with TRBJ1-2; possible D gene TRBD1, 6 bases. V lost 4 bases and J 6 bases, leaving 15 bases between the germline ends. This CDR3 contains 14 residues. Germline assignment: CDR1 MGHRA and CDR2 YSYEKL. The CDR3 region is CASSPMTGSDGYTF. DNA of the CDR3: TGCGCCAGCAGCCCGATGACAGGAAGTGATGGCTACACCTTC.